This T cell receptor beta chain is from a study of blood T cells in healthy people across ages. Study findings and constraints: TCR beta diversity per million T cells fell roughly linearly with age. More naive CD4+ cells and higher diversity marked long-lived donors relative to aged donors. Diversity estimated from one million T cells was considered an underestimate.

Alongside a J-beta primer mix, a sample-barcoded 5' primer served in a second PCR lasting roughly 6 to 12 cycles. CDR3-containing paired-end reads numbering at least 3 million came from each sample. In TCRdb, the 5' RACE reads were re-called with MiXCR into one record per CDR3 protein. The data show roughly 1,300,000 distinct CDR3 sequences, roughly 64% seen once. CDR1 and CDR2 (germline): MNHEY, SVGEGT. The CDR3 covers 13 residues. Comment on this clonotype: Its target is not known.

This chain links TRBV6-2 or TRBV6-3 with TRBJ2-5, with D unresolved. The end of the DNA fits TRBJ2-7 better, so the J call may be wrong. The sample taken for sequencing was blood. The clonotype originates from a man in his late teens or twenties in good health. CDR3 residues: CASSYSKRYEQYF. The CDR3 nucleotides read TGTGCCAGCAGTTACTCGAAGCGCTACGAGCAGTACTTC.